The clone carrying this T cell receptor beta chain came up a few times. The antigen is not known. This sample stems from a study of T cell repertoires in cytomegalovirus infection. Study-wide context: Both a matching HLA type and CMV infection were indicated by public TCR beta signatures.

TCRdb ran MiXCR on the reads and lists one entry per CDR3 protein. The table includes some 590,000 distinct CDR3 sequences, just under 40% detected once. V was clipped by 0 bases and J by 3 bases, with 20 bases between them. CDR3 length equals 18 residues. CDR1 SGHTA and CDR2 FQGNSA come from the germline V gene. V and J are TRBV7-2 and TRBJ1-1; no clear D. Here the sequenced sample was cultured PBMCs, taken from culture after CMV antigen stimulation. This sequence originates from a human donor in good health (CMV status not recorded). Some clones in this sample may be carry-over from other donors' samples. The CDR3 bases are TGTGCCAGCAGCTTAGCGCTCCGGACGGTTGGGGAGTACACTGAAGCTTTCTTT. This codes for CASSLALRTVGEYTEAFF. Full variable domain (rest looked up from reference TRBV7-2 and TRBJ1-1): GAGVSQSPSNKVTEKGKDVELRCDPISGHTALYWYRQSLGQGLEFLIYFQGNSAPDKSGLPSDRFSAERTGGSVSTLTIQRTQQEDSAVYLCASSLALRTVGEYTEAFFGQGTRLTVV.